The clone carrying this TCR beta chain was seen many times. What it binds is unknown. This sample stems from a study of shared clonotypes between healthy human individuals. Original analysis: In the immunoSEQ data, sequences were junction-only and lacked quality scores, so filtering differed. The protocol was immunoSEQ multiplex PCR, while the TCRdb copy is restricted to in-frame clones and leaves out a portion. The V and J calls and clone size come from that table; D and trimming were worked out from the DNA. The sample lists fewer than 1.4 million clones; 75% to 85% were seen once. From germline, CDR1 is SGHRS and CDR2 YFSETQ. This CDR3 is 15 amino acids long. Trimming removed 4 bases at V and 2 bases at J, with 16 bases between. Donors were healthy HIV-negative adults without recently reported acute infections or vaccinations. From CD4+ cells came CD45RA+ naive and CD45RA-negative memory subsets.

Study-wide results and limits: Sampling involved blood alone; tissue repertoires likely differ.

What was sequenced was memory CD4+ T cells from PBMCs. Stated subset: CD45RA-negative fraction. The TCR originated in a man in his late teens or twenties in good health. Some clones in this sample may be carry-over from other donors' samples. The gene calls are TRBV5-1 and TRBJ2-7, with D tentatively TRBD1 (6 bases). CDR3 DNA sequence: TGCGCCAGCAGCGATCCACAGGGATACCCCTACGAGCAGTACTTC. This gives the protein CASSDPQGYPYEQYF.